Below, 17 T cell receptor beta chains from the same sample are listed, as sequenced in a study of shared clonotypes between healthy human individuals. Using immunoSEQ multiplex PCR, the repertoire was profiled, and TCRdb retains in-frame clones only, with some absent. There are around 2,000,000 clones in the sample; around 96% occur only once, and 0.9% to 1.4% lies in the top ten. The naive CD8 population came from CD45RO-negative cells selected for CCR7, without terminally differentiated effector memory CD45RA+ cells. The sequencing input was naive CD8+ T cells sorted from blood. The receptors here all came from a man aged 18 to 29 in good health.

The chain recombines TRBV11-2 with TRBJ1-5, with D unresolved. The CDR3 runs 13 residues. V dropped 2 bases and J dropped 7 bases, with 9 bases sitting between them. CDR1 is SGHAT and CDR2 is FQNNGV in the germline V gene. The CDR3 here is CASSLSGSQPQHF. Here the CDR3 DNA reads TGTGCCAGCAGCTTATCTGGGTCCCAGCCCCAGCATTTT.

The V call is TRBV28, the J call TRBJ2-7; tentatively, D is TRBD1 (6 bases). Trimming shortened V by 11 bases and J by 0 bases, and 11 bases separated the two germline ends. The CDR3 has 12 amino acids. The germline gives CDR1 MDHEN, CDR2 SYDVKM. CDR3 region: CASQGNSYEQYF. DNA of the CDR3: TGTGCCTCACAGGGAAACTCCTACGAGCAGTACTTC.

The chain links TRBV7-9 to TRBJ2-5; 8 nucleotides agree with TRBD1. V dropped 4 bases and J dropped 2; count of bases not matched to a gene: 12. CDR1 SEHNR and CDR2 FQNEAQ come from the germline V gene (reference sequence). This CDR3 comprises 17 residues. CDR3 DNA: TGTGCCAGCAGCTCCCCCCAGGACAGGGAAAGACAAGAGACCCAGTACTTC. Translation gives CASSSPQDRERQETQYF.

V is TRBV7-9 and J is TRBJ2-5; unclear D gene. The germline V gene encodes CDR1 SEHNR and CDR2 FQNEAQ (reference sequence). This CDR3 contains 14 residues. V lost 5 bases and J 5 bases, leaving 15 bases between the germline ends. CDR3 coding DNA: TGTGCCAGCAGCGGGCACCCCCTCATCGAGACCCAGTACTTC. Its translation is CASSGHPLIETQYF. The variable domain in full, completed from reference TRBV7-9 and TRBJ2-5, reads DTGVSQNPRHKITKRGQNVTFRCDPISEHNRLYWYRQTLGQGPEFLTYFQNEAQLEKSRLLSDRFSAERPKGSFSTLEIQRTEQGDSAMYLCASSGHPLIETQYFGPGTRLLVL.

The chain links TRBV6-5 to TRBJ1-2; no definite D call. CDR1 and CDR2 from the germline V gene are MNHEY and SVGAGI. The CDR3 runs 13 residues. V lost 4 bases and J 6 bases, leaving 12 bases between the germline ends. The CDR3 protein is CASSSDHTNGYTF. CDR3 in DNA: TGTGCCAGCAGTTCTGACCACACCAATGGCTACACCTTC.

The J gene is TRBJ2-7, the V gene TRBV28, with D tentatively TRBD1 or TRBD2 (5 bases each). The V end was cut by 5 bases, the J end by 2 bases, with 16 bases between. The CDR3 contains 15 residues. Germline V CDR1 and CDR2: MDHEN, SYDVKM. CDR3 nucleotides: TGTGCCAGCAGTATTATGCCTGGGACGGCCTACGAGCAGTACTTC. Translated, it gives CASSIMPGTAYEQYF.

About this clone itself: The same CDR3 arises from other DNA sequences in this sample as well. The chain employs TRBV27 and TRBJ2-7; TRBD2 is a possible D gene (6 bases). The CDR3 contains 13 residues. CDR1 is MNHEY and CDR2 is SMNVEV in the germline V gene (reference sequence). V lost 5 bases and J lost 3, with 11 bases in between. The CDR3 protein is CASSLRGSYEQYF. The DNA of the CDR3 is TGTGCCAGCAGTCTCCGGGGGAGCTACGAGCAGTACTTC.

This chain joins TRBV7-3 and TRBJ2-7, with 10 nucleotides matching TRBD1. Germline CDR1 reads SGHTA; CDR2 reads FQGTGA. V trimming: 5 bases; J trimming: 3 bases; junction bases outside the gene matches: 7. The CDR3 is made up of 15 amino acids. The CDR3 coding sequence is TGTGCCAGCAGCCAAATGGGGACAGGGGTCTACGAGCAGTACTTC. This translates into CASSQMGTGVYEQYF.

This CDR3 is CAWEQGGETQYF. In DNA form, the CDR3 reads TGTGCCTGGGAACAGGGAGGGGAGACCCAGTACTTC. V usage is TRBV30 and J usage is TRBJ2-5, with a weak D call TRBD2 (7 bases). V dropped 5 bases and J dropped 5 bases, with 12 bases sitting between them. The length of the CDR3 is 12 residues. In germline, CDR1 is GTSNPN, CDR2 SVGIG (reference sequence).

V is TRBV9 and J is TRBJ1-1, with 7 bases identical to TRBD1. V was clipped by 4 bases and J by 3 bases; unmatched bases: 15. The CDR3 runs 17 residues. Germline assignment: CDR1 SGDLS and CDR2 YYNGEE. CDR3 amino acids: CASSSSLYDRADTEAFF. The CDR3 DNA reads TGTGCCAGCAGCTCTTCCCTTTACGACAGGGCGGACACTGAAGCTTTCTTT.

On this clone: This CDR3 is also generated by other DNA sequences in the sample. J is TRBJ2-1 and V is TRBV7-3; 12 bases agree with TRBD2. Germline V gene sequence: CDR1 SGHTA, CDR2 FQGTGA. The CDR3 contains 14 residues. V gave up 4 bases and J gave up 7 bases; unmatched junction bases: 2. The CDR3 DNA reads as TGTGCCAGCAGCTCCGGGACTAGCGGGAATGAGCAGTTCTTC. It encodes CASSSGTSGNEQFF.

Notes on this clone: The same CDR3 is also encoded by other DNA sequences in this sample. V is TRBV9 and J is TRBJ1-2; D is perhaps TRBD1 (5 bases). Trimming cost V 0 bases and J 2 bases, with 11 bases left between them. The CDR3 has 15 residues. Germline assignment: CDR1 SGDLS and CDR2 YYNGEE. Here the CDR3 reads CASSVARDGNYGYTF. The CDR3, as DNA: TGTGCCAGCAGCGTAGCAAGGGACGGGAACTATGGCTACACCTTC.

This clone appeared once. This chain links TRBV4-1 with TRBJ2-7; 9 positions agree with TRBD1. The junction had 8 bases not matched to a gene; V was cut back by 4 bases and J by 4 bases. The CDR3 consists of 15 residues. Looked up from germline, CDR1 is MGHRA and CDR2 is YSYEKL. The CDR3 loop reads CASSRLTGGTYEQYF. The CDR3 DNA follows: TGCGCCAGCAGCCGACTGACAGGGGGGACTTACGAGCAGTACTTC.

The CDR3 protein is CASRRENTGELFF. The CDR3 nucleotides are TGTGCCAGCCGGCGGGAGAACACCGGGGAGCTGTTTTTT. V gene TRBV9 combines with J gene TRBJ2-2, with D possibly TRBD2 on 6 matching bases. The CDR3 length is 13 residues. V was clipped by 7 bases and J by 1 base, with 8 bases between them. Germline loops: CDR1 SGDLS, CDR2 YYNGEE.

The CDR3 region is CSVEDPLAASSEQYF. DNA for the CDR3: TGCAGCGTTGAAGATCCGCTTGCGGCGTCAAGCGAGCAGTACTTC. The chain recombines TRBV29-1 with TRBJ2-7; D unresolved. The germline V and J ends were trimmed by 0 bases and 6 bases, with 18 bases remaining between them. This CDR3 is built from 15 residues. The germline gives CDR1 SQVTM, CDR2 ANQGSEA.

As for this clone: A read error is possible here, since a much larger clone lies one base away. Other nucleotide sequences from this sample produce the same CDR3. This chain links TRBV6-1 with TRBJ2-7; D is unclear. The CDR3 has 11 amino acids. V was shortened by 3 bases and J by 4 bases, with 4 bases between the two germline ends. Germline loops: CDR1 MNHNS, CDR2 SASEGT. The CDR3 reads CASSDGYEQYF. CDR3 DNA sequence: TGTGCCAGCAGTGACGGGTACGAGCAGTACTTC.

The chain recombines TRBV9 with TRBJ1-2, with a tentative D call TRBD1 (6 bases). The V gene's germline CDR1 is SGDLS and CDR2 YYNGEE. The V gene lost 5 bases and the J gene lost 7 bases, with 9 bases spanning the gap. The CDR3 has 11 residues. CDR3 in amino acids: CASSADSGYTF. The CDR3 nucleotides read TGTGCCAGCAGTGCGGACAGTGGCTACACCTTC.